This T cell receptor beta chain was documented in a study of OX40 agonist ivuxolimab in advanced cancers. Profiling relied on immunoSEQ multiplex PCR, and the TCRdb table lists in-frame clones only, not all of them. The sample lists fewer than 60,000 clones, 80% to 90% seen once, with less than 0.85% in the top ten. The CDR3 contains 12 residues. Germline V gene sequence: CDR1 SEHNR, CDR2 FQNEAQ (reference sequence). The ends were cut back, 6 bases at V and 9 bases at J, with 13 bases in the middle. The source material was CD4+ or CD8+ T cells sorted from blood, sampled in a trial of the OX40 agonist ivuxolimab. The sequence derives from an adult with an advanced solid tumor such as melanoma, head and neck, liver or kidney cancer. The V and J genes are TRBV7-9 and TRBJ2-3, with no clear D. In nucleotides, the CDR3 is TGTGCCAGCAGGCGATTAGAGCAGACGCAGTATTTT. Protein product: CASRRLEQTQYF.